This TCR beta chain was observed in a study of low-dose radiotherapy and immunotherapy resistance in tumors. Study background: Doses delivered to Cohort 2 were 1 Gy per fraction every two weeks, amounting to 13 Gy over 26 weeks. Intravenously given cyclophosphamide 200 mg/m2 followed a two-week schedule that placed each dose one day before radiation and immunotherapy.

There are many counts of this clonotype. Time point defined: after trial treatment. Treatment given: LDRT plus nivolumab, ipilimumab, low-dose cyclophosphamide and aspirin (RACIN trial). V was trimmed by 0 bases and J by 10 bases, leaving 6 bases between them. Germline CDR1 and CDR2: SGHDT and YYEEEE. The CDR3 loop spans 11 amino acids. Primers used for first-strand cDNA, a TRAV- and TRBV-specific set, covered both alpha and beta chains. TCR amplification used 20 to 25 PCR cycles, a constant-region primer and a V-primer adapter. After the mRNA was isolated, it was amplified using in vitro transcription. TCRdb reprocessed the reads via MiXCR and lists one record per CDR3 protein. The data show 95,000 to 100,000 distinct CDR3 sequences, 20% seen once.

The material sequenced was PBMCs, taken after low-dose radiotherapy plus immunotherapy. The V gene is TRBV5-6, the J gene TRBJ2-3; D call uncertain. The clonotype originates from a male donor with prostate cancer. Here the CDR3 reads CASSLEGPQYF. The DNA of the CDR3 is TGTGCCAGCAGCTTGGAAGGTCCGCAGTATTTT.